The source of this TCR beta chain is a study of cytomegalovirus exposure and HLA in healthy donors. CDR1 and CDR2 (germline): SGHVS, FQNEAQ. The CDR3 sequence is 14 residues long. Trimming shortened V by 3 bases and J by 4 bases, and 12 bases separated the two germline ends. The PCR ran on 60 Vbeta and 13 Jbeta primers. Profiled with immunoSEQ multiplex PCR; TCRdb holds only in-frame clones, not every one. The sample holds some 120,000 clones, about 79% seen once. The specimen was PBMCs. The chain employs TRBV7-8 and TRBJ1-1; D is perhaps TRBD1 (6 bases). This TCR derives from a middle-aged man in good health and CMV-seronegative. CDR3 region: CASSFAGESTEAFF. The CDR3 DNA reads TGTGCCAGCAGCTTTGCAGGGGAAAGCACTGAAGCTTTCTTT.